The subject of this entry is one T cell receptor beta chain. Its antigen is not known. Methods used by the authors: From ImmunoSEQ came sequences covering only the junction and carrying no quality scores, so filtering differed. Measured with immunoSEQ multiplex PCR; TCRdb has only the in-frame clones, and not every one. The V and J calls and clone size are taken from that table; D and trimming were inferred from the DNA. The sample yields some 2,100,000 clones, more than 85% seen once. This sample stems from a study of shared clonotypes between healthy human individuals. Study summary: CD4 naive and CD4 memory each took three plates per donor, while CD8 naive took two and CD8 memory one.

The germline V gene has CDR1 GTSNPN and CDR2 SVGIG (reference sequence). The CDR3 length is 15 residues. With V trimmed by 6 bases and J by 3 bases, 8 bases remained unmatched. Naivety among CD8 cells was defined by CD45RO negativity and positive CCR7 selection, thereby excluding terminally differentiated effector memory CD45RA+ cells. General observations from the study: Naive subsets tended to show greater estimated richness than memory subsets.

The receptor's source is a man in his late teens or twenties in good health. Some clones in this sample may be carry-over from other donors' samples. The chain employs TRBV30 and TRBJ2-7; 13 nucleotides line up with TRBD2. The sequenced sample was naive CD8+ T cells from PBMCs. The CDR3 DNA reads TGTGCCTGCGCCAGACTAGCGGGAGGCTTCTACGAGCAGTACTTC. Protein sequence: CACARLAGGFYEQYF.